A few counts support the clone carrying this T cell receptor (beta chain). The entry originates in a study of cytomegalovirus exposure and HLA in healthy donors. V was pared by 2 bases and J by 1 base, with 9 bases between. The CDR3 length is 14 residues. The germline CDR1 and CDR2 sequences are SGHDT and YYEEEE. The PCR ran on 60 Vbeta and 13 Jbeta primers. TCRdb's table, derived via immunoSEQ multiplex PCR, lists solely in-frame clones and lacks some. The repertoire consists of about 120,000 clones, with roughly 80% occurring once and the leading ten covering more than 7%. The specimen sequenced was PBMCs. The chain combines TRBV5-6 with TRBJ1-1, with no clear D. This sequence originates from a female donor in good health and CMV-seropositive. The CDR3 DNA reads as TGTGCCAGCAGCTTCTTCATGAGGAACACTGAAGCTTTCTTT. Its translation: CASSFFMRNTEAFF.